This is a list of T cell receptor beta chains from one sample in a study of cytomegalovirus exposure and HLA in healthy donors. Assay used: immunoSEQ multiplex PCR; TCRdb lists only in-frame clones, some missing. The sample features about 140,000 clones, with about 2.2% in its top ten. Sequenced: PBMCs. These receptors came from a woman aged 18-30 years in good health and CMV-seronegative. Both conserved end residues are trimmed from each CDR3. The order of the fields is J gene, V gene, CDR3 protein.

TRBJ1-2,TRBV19,ASFRGTGASYGYT
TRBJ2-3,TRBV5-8,ASSLQTSGYTDTQY
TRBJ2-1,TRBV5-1,ASSLDRAGYNEQF
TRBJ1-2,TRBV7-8,ASSLAIQGNYGYT
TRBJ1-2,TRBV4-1,ASSQDVVGASGYT
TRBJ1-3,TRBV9,ASSVNLQGTGNTIY
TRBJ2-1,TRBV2,ASINWDRGFYEQF
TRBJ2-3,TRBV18,ASSPRLAGGPGDTQY
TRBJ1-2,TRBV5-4,ASSPSSDRGRGYT
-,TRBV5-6,ASGQRATYEQY
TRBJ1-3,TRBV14,ASSPRRLSGNTIY
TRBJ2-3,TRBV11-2,ASSLVSPGIKPDTQY
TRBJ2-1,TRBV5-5,ASSLGLGEVEQF
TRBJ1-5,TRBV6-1,ASSVSSRGVGQPQH
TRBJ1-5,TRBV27,ASSPAGGASNQPQH
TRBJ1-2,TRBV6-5,ASREQGASGYT
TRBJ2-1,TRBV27,ASAQKAGAYNEQF
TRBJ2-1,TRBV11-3,ASSFQNTGEQF
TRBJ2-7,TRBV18,ASSPPGLTQSSYEQY
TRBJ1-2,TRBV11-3,ASSIGAAAYGYT
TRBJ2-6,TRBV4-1,ASSHNLAGAANVLT
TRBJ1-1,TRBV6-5,ASSLNADRKAF
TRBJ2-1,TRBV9,ASSRPSGPYNEQF
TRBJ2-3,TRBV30,AGQRLRTDTQY
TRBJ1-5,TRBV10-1,ASSGADRDQPQH
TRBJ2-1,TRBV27,ASSLTSGSNEQF
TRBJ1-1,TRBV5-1,ASTFNGGNTEAF
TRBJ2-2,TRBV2,ASSPKSGGAAGELF
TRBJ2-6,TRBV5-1,ASRMPGSGANVLT
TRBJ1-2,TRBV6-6,ASSLAGNYGYT
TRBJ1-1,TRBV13,ASSTYRGRRNTEAF
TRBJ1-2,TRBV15,ATLSEDPTVNYGYT
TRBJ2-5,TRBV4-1,ASSQNRGLAGETQY
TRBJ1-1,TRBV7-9,ASSLDQQQGSTEAF
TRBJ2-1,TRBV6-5,ASTLGLGYNEQF
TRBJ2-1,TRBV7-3,ASSLTGTSGGYNEQF
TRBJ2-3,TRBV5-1,ASREGLAGDITDTQY
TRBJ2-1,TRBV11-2,ASSLASRGPPYNEQF
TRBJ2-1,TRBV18,ASSPTGQGYDEQF
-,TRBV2,ATGDANEQY
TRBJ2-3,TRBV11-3,ASSLNNRVGTDTQY
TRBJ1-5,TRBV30,AWSVQGGISNQPQH
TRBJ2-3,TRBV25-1,ASSDYTDTQY
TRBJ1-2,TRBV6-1,AITQGTENYGYT
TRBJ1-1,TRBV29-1,SVGGRMNTEAF
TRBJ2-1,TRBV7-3,ASTTHRGKDEQF
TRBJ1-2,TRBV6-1,ASVLMEQGAKGYT
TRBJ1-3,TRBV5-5,ASSLAGGNSGNTIY
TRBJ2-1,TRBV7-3,ASSLNPKASGLIHEQF
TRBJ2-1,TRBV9,ASSANVAGADNEQF
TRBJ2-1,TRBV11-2,ASSIHRGLAGGPRNEQF
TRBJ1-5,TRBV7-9,ASSLNAGQPQH
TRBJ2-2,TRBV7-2,ASSLFMLAGAGNTGELF
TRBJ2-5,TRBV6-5,ASSPDIPQETQY
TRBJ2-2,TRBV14,ASRLAGTGELF
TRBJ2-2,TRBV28,ASSRTGELF
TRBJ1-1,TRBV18,ASSLPPPELNTEAF
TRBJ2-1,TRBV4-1,ASSQEGLAGIEQF
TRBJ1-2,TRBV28,ASSFGAMYT